The sequence of this TCR beta chain was determined in a study of OX40 agonist ivuxolimab in advanced cancers. Method: immunoSEQ multiplex PCR; TCRdb's copy keeps in-frame clones and lacks some. The sample yields 30,000 to 45,000 clones, about 82% seen once. With regard to this clone: The antigen is unknown.

This CDR3 contains 16 residues. In germline, CDR1 is SGHDN, CDR2 FVKESK. Trimming left V 1 base short and J 4 bases short, with 16 bases between. Findings of the study overall: CD4+ and CD8+ blood T cells expanded clonally by week 6 at 0.1 to 3.0 mg/kg. Average numbers of expanded clones were greater in CD8+ T cells than in CD4+. Among the lowest peripheral clonal expansion occurred in 0.1-3.0 mg/kg partial responders.

The material was CD4+ or CD8+ T cells sorted from blood, obtained in a trial of the OX40 agonist ivuxolimab. J is TRBJ2-5 and V is TRBV14; D is perhaps TRBD2 (6 bases). This receptor was obtained from an adult with an advanced solid tumor such as melanoma, head and neck, liver or kidney cancer. This CDR3 is CASSQGEWGTGETQYF. DNA for the CDR3: TGTGCCAGCAGCCAAGGCGAATGGGGGACTGGAGAGACCCAGTACTTC.